This T cell receptor beta chain was obtained from a study of blood T cell repertoires in COVID-19. Across the study: The United States, Italy and Spain provided the acute and convalescent COVID-19 samples. Sample material is recorded as cDNA or gDNA derived from T cells, B-cell-depleted T cells, or PBMCs.

Source study methods: Using reference gene primer amplification, nucleated cell counts were estimated. This table comes from immunoSEQ multiplex PCR, and its TCRdb copy is limited to in-frame clones, with some not included. The D gene and trimming were derived from the DNA, and the V and J assignments and clone size from that table. The data hold about 140,000 clones, with about three quarters observed a single time. Specimen: peripheral blood. The sequence was obtained from a woman in her forties or fifties with active or convalescent COVID-19.

Here the CDR3 reads CASRATGTNTEAFF. Here the CDR3 DNA reads TGTGCCAGCAGAGCGACAGGGACAAACACTGAAGCTTTCTTT. This chain uses TRBV7-9 with TRBJ1-1; TRBD1 aligns across 7 bases. The CDR3 consists of 14 residues. V lost 6 bases and J lost 2; bases outside the gene matches: 6. Germline V gives CDR1 SEHNR, CDR2 FQNEAQ (reference sequence).